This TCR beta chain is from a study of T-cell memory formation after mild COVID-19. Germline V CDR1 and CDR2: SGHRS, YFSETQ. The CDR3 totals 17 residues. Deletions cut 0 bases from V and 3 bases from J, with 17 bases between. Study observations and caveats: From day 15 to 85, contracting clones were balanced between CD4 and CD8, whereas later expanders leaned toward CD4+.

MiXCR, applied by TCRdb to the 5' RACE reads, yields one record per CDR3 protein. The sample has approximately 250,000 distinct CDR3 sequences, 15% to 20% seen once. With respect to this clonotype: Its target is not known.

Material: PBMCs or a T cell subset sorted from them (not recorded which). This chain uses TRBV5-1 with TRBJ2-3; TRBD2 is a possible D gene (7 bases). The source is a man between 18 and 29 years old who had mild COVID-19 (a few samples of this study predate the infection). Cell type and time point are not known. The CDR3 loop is CASSLVGGASMTDTQYF. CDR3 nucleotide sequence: TGCGCCAGCAGCTTGGTAGGGGGGGCTTCGATGACAGATACGCAGTATTTT.